Below, 31 T cell receptor beta chains from the same sample are listed, as sequenced in a study of blood T cell repertoires in COVID-19 (dated by TCRdb to the early 2020s). The library was produced with the immunoSEQ multiplex PCR assay. Entries here come from immuneACCESS through TCRdb and include only in-frame sequences with V and J called. Some clones fail to appear in such tables; in the studies checked, an unresolved V gene covers under half of the shortfall, and the cause of the remainder is unknown. This sample comprises about 150,000 clones, about 76% of them detected only once. The ten largest clonotypes hold approximately 5.2% of the sample. The source material was peripheral blood. Receptors were obtained from a woman between 65 and 79 years old with COVID-19, enrolled during active disease.

The rearrangement joins TRBV5-4 to TRBJ1-2; 9 nucleotides match TRBD1. Germline V lookup: CDR1 SGHNT, CDR2 YYREEE (reference sequence). This CDR3 has 14 amino acids. With V trimmed by 3 bases and J by 13 bases, 13 bases remained unmatched. CDR3 sequence reads: CASSSVARDREATF. The CDR3 nucleotides are TGTGCCAGCAGCTCCGTGGCCAGGGACAGGGAGGCCACCTTC.

The chain uses TRBV7-2 and TRBJ2-2, with TRBD2 matching over 9 bases. Germline loops: CDR1 SGHTA, CDR2 FQGNSA. J lost 7 bases, V lost 1 base, and 4 bases had no gene match. This CDR3 spans 15 amino acids. The CDR3 DNA reads as TGTGCCAGCAGCTTAGAAGCGGGGGGAATCGGGGAGCTGTTTTTT. This encodes CASSLEAGGIGELFF. Based on the CDR3 plus reference TRBV7-2 and TRBJ2-2, the full variable domain is GAGVSQSPSNKVTEKGKDVELRCDPISGHTALYWYRQSLGQGLEFLIYFQGNSAPDKSGLPSDRFSAERTGGSVSTLTIQRTQQEDSAVYLCASSLEAGGIGELFFGEGSRLTVL.

V and J are TRBV5-1 and TRBJ2-3, with 8 bases lining up with TRBD2. Trimming removed 1 base from V and 9 bases from J; junction bases left unmatched: 10. The CDR3 is 15 amino acids. Germline V gene data show CDR1 as SGHRS and CDR2 as YFSETQ. CDR3 protein: CASSLIAGSVGTQYF. CDR3 bases: TGCGCCAGCAGCTTGATAGCGGGGTCCGTGGGAACGCAGTATTTT.

The CDR3 region has the DNA TGTGCCAGCAGCCAAGCCGGGGGGCGGGGTGGCTACACCTTC. It codes for CASSQAGGRGGYTF. V usage is TRBV4-2 and J usage is TRBJ1-2, with a possible D match to TRBD1 (6 bases). Germline values: CDR1 LGHNA, CDR2 YNFKEQ. The CDR3 length is 14 residues. With 1 base removed from V and 7 bases from J, the gap between germline ends came to 13 bases.

This chain connects TRBV24-1 to TRBJ2-1, with 10 bases that match TRBD1. After removal of 6 bases from V and 9 bases from J, the junction contained 4 bases not matched to a gene. CDR3 length: 13 residues. Germline lookup yields CDR1 KGHDR and CDR2 SFDVKD. CDR3 in DNA: TGTGCCACCAGTCGACAGGGGGCCGCTGAGCAGTTCTTC. Protein product: CATSRQGAAEQFF.

This clone was counted a single time. This rearrangement joins TRBV2 to TRBJ1-4; D is uncertain. Trimming removed 1 base from V and 4 bases from J, with 13 bases in between. The CDR3 sequence is 16 residues long. Germline V CDR1 and CDR2: SNHLY, FYNNEI. The CDR3 sequence: CASSEVFGAINEKLFF. The CDR3, as DNA: TGTGCCAGCAGTGAAGTCTTCGGTGCCATTAATGAAAAACTGTTTTTT.

This rearrangement joins TRBV29-1 to TRBJ1-4, with a weak D call TRBD1 (6 bases). The CDR3 is 13 amino acids. V shed 4 bases and J shed 8 bases, with 14 bases lying between them. Germline-derived CDR1 and CDR2 are SQVTM and ANQGSEA. CDR3 sequence: CSVVPRGREKLFF. The CDR3 DNA is TGCAGCGTTGTACCCAGGGGACGGGAAAAACTGTTTTTT.

This rearrangement joins TRBV4-2 to TRBJ1-4, with a weak D call TRBD1 (5 bases). The V and J ends lost 4 bases and 6 bases respectively, with 12 bases between them. In germline, CDR1 is LGHNA, CDR2 YNFKEQ. This CDR3 is 14 amino acids long. The CDR3: CASSRRGQDEKLFF. CDR3 in DNA: TGTGCCAGCAGCCGGAGGGGCCAAGATGAAAAACTGTTTTTT.

This sequence joins TRBV28 and TRBJ1-2; D perhaps matches TRBD1 (6 bases). The germline V gene encodes CDR1 MDHEN and CDR2 SYDVKM. V dropped 4 bases and J dropped 7 bases, with 19 bases sitting between them. The CDR3 covers 15 residues. The chain's CDR3 is CASSSPRGAASGYTF. CDR3 DNA: TGTGCCAGCAGTTCCCCCCGGGGGGCCGCCAGTGGCTACACCTTC.

This chain links TRBV2 with TRBJ1-3; D gene uncertain. Trimming removed 0 bases from V and 4 bases from J, with 7 bases in between. The CDR3 has 14 residues. Germline V gene lookup returns CDR1 SNHLY and CDR2 FYNNEI. The CDR3 DNA sequence: TGTGCCAGCAGTGAAGCCACGGGAGGAAACACCATATATTTT. Protein: CASSEATGGNTIYF.

V gene TRBV6-5 combines with J gene TRBJ2-7; no clear D gene. The CDR3 loop spans 14 amino acids. With 4 bases removed from V and 3 bases from J, the gap between germline ends came to 13 bases. CDR1 MNHEY and CDR2 SVGAGI come from the germline V gene. DNA for the CDR3: TGTGCCAGCAGTTGGAGTTTCCCTTACTACGAGCAGTACTTC. Its translation is CASSWSFPYYEQYF.

V usage is TRBV2 and J usage is TRBJ1-2; D may be TRBD1 (6 bases). This CDR3 contains 12 residues. CDR1 is SNHLY and CDR2 is FYNNEI in the germline V gene. Deletions cut 8 bases from V and 5 bases from J, with 12 bases between. For the CDR3, the DNA is TGTGCCAGCGTCCGGACAGCTTATGGCTACACCTTC. Residues: CASVRTAYGYTF.

The V and J genes are TRBV20-1 and TRBJ2-5, with D unresolved. Germline V gene lookup returns CDR1 DFQATT and CDR2 SNEGSKA (reference sequence). V was shortened by 3 bases and J by 1 base, with 6 bases between the two germline ends. The CDR3 length is 12 residues. CDR3 in amino acids: CSASTAQETQYF. CDR3 DNA: TGCAGTGCTAGTACTGCCCAAGAGACCCAGTACTTC.

This clone occurred once. This chain joins TRBV7-3 and TRBJ2-3; no clear D gene. The V end lost 1 base, the J end lost 4 bases, and 6 bases lay between the germline ends. Germline loops: CDR1 SGHTA, CDR2 FQGTGA. The CDR3 runs to 13 residues. The CDR3 DNA sequence: TGTGCCAGCAGCTTAATAGCAGCAGATACGCAGTATTTT. This encodes CASSLIAADTQYF.

The rearrangement links TRBV5-8 to TRBJ1-2; D might be TRBD1 (6 bases). The ends were cut back, 9 bases at V and 4 bases at J, with 22 bases in the middle. The germline gives CDR1 SGHTS, CDR2 YDEGEE. This CDR3 has 15 residues. The CDR3 loop is CATQQGGSQTYGYTF. DNA of the CDR3: TGTGCCACACAACAAGGGGGTTCGCAGACCTATGGCTACACCTTC.

V gene TRBV6-6 combines with J gene TRBJ2-7, with 8 nucleotides matching TRBD2. Germline loops: CDR1 MNHNY, CDR2 SVGAGI (reference sequence). This CDR3 has 19 amino acids. V trimming: 5 bases; J trimming: 3 bases; junction bases outside the gene matches: 21. The CDR3 DNA is TGTGCCAGCAGTCCTCTTACATCTATCTCGCGGGGGGCCCTCTACGAGCAGTACTTC. Its protein is CASSPLTSISRGALYEQYF.

The chain combines TRBV7-9 with TRBJ1-1; 8 nucleotides align to TRBD1. CDR1 is SEHNR and CDR2 is FQNEAQ in the germline V gene (reference sequence). The CDR3 is made up of 14 amino acids. V trimming: 3 bases; J trimming: 7 bases; junction bases outside the gene matches: 7. CDR3 residues: CASSFSRGRNEAFF. CDR3 nucleotides: TGTGCCAGCAGCTTTAGCAGGGGGCGAAATGAAGCTTTCTTT.

This clone was observed once. The rearrangement joins TRBV7-8 to TRBJ2-3, with 8 bases identical to TRBD1. The CDR3 has 16 residues. The germline CDR1 and CDR2 sequences are SGHVS and FQNEAQ. Germline trimming cut 5 bases from V and 8 bases from J; bases unmatched to any gene: 15. The CDR3 reads CASSQGSGQVQGTQYF. As DNA, the CDR3 is TGTGCCAGCAGCCAGGGGTCGGGACAGGTGCAGGGTACGCAGTATTTT.

The chain combines TRBV4-1 with TRBJ1-1; no reliable D call. The CDR3 has 15 residues. The V end was cut by 0 bases, the J end by 1 base, with 9 bases between. Germline CDR1 reads MGHRA; CDR2 reads YSYEKL. The CDR3 is CASSQDHQANTEAFF. CDR3 DNA: TGCGCCAGCAGCCAAGATCATCAGGCGAACACTGAAGCTTTCTTT.

The chain has TRBV4-1 and TRBJ2-7, with 9 bases lining up with TRBD1. Germline lookup yields CDR1 MGHRA and CDR2 YSYEKL. The CDR3 is 15 amino acids. V gave up 2 bases and J gave up 2 bases; unmatched junction bases: 4. The CDR3 coding sequence is TGCGCCAGCAGCCAATCCCGGGACAGGGCCTACGAGCAGTACTTC. Amino acid sequence: CASSQSRDRAYEQYF.

This clone is a singleton in its sample. This sequence joins TRBV5-5 and TRBJ1-3, with D tentatively TRBD1 (6 bases). Germline loops: CDR1 SGHKS, CDR2 YYEKEE (reference sequence). The CDR3 consists of 14 residues. Trimming left V 5 bases short and J 1 base short, with 10 bases between. The CDR3 region is CASRGQGSGNTIYF. Here the CDR3 DNA reads TGTGCCAGCAGGGGCCAGGGGTCTGGAAACACCATATATTTT.

J is TRBJ2-7 and V is TRBV18; D not resolved. Germline V gene data show CDR1 as KGHSH and CDR2 as LQKENI. Trimming shortened V by 1 base and J by 5 bases, and 15 bases separated the two germline ends. The CDR3 is 15 residues long. Here the CDR3 DNA reads TGTGCCAGCTCACCACAGGCGGTCCCCCGCCACGAGCAGTACTTC. Translating it yields CASSPQAVPRHEQYF.

In this sample, this clone turned up once. This chain connects TRBV6-5 to TRBJ1-1; D is unresolved. The germline V and J ends were trimmed by 7 bases and 4 bases, with 10 bases remaining between them. The CDR3 spans 12 residues. Germline lookup yields CDR1 MNHEY and CDR2 SVGAGI. This chain's CDR3 is CASKNLSTEAFF. DNA for the CDR3: TGTGCCAGCAAAAACTTGAGCACTGAAGCTTTCTTT.

The chain uses TRBV12-3 or TRBV12-4 and TRBJ2-7, with D perhaps TRBD1 (6 bases). V lost 9 bases and J 2 bases, leaving 14 bases between the germline ends. The CDR3 has 13 residues. The CDR3 DNA follows: TGTGCCAGTGGGGGCAGACTCCCCTACGAGCAGTACTTC. The encoded protein is CASGGRLPYEQYF.

The V gene is TRBV3-1 (or the pseudogene TRBV3-2), the J gene TRBJ1-1; D may be TRBD1 (5 bases). Trimming removed 2 bases at V and 2 bases at J, with 9 bases between. The germline gives CDR1 LGHDT, CDR2 YNNKEL (reference sequence). This CDR3 contains 14 residues. The CDR3 loop is CASSQLTANTEAFF. In nucleotides, the CDR3 is TGTGCCAGCAGCCAATTGACAGCCAACACTGAAGCTTTCTTT.

This chain joins TRBV4-2 and TRBJ1-2; no reliable D call. V was trimmed by 0 bases and J by 4 bases, leaving 9 bases between them. The CDR3 consists of 14 residues. Germline CDR1 LGHNA, CDR2 YNFKEQ. CDR3 bases: TGTGCCAGCAGCCAAGATGTAAGGAGCTATGGCTACACCTTC. Amino acids: CASSQDVRSYGYTF.

The V call is TRBV6-1, the J call TRBJ1-5; possible D gene TRBD1, 5 bases. CDR1 MNHNS and CDR2 SASEGT come from the germline V gene. This CDR3 contains 15 residues. V gave up 0 bases and J gave up 7 bases, with 13 bases separating them. As DNA, the CDR3 is TGTGCCAGCAGTGAAGCGAGCGGGGGACGGCAGCCCCAGCATTTT. Translating it yields CASSEASGGRQPQHF.

V is TRBV3-1 (or the pseudogene TRBV3-2) and J is TRBJ1-2; TRBD1 matches 9 bases. This CDR3 is 17 amino acids long. V lost 2 bases to trimming and J lost 4 bases; unmatched junction nucleotides: 11. CDR1 and CDR2 from the germline V gene are LGHDT and YNNKEL (reference sequence). This CDR3 reads CASSQTWDREFLYGYTF. The CDR3 coding sequence is TGTGCCAGCAGCCAAACGTGGGACAGGGAGTTTCTCTATGGCTACACCTTC.

In DNA form, the CDR3 reads TGTGCCAGAAGCTCCAGCTCCTACGAGCAGTACTTC. Translating it yields CARSSSSYEQYF. The chain combines TRBV5-3 with TRBJ2-7; D unclear. TRBV5-3 is an ORF, with its function uncertain. The CDR3 is 12 residues long. Trimming stripped 3 bases from V and 0 bases from J, with 4 bases between.

This chain uses TRBV5-6 with TRBJ2-3; a weak D match, TRBD2 (7 bases). CDR3 length: 14 amino acids. Between the trimmed V and J ends, which lost 2 bases and 4 bases, there was a span of 11 bases. Per the germline V gene, CDR1 is SGHDT and CDR2 is YYEEEE. CDR3 residues: CASSFGGRADTQYF. CDR3 sequence (DNA): TGTGCCAGCAGCTTCGGGGGGCGGGCAGATACGCAGTATTTT.

J is TRBJ2-1 and V is TRBV10-3, with D maybe TRBD1 (7 bases). There are 16 residues in the CDR3. Trimming shortened V by 10 bases and J by 2 bases, and 21 bases separated the two germline ends. The germline CDR1 and CDR2 sequences are ENHRY and SYGVKD. Here the CDR3 reads CASQRRGTETYNEQFF. The CDR3 nucleotides are TGTGCCAGCCAAAGGCGCGGGACAGAGACCTACAATGAGCAGTTCTTC.